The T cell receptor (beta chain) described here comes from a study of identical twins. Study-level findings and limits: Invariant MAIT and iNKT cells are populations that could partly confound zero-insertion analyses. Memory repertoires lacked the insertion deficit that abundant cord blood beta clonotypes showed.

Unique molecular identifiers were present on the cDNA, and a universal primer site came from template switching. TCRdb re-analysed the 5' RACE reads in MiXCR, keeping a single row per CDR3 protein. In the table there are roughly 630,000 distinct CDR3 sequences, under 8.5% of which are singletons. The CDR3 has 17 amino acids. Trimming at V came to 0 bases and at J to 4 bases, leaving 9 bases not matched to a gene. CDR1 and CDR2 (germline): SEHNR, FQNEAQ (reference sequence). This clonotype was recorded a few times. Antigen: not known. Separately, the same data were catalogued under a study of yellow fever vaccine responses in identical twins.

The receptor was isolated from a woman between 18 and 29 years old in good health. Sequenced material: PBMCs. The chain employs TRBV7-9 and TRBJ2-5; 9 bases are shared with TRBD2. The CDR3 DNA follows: TGTGCCAGCAGCTTAGCGGGTAGCGGGAGTGCTCGAGAGACCCAGTACTTC. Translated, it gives CASSLAGSGSARETQYF.